One T cell receptor (beta chain) is described in this entry. The data are from a study of blood T cell repertoires in COVID-19. In Seattle, patients joined the study during active infection and were tracked longitudinally. CDR3 size: 15 residues. V shed 1 base, J shed 1 base, and the junction held 4 bases outside the gene matches. Germline V gene data show CDR1 as SGHTS and CDR2 as YDEGEE. Assay used: immunoSEQ multiplex PCR; TCRdb lists only in-frame clones, some missing. The data contain 150,000 to 160,000 clones, around 82% of them singletons. J is TRBJ1-1 and V is TRBV5-8, with 7 bases identical to TRBD1. Sequences were obtained from peripheral blood. The receptor comes from a man aged 55-75 years with COVID-19, enrolled during active disease. The CDR3 bases are TGTGCCAGCAGCTTGACGTACAGGGGGAACACTGAAGCTTTCTTT. Translating it yields CASSLTYRGNTEAFF.